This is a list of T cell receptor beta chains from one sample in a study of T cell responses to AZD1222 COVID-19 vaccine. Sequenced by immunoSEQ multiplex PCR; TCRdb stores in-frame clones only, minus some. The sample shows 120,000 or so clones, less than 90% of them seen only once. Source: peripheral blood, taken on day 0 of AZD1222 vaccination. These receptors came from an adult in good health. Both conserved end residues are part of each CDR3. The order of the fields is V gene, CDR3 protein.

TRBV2,CASRTQSNQPQHF
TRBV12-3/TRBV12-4,CASSWTPHEQYF
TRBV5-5,CASSLVPGARDEQYF
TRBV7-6,CASSLDRGEQYF
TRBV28,CASSLRTGNTEAFF
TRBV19,CASSSGTSGRREQFF
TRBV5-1,CASSLNTFMNTEAFF
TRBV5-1,CASSPIGSRAAGRETQYF
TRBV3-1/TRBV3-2,CASSQVYSGAYEQYF
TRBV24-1,CATSDPRGQGAGDEQFF
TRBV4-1,CASSQDRVAGGWFF
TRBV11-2,CASSLGQSPYYGYTF
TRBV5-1,CASRSGTGPGQPQHF
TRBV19,CASSRLKNTEAFF
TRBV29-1,CSVEEHGTFGYTF
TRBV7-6,CASSLGTSGLAAYEQFF
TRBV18,CASSPPGSFGLAGGSSYNEQFF
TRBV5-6,CASSFLRSSTDTQYF
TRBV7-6,CASRAGNGNTIYF
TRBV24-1,CATSDPSSGTEAFF
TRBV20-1,CSASSGNTIYF
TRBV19,CASSIQRDVANYGYTF
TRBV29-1,CSVGAGANEKLFF
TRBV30,CAWRRDSIAKNIQYF
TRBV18,CATTLGSNQPQHF
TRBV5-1,CASSLGEGMEAFF
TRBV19,CASSTGTGGTEAFF
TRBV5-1,CASSSDLGGGTEAFF
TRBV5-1,CASSFLAGGEETQYF
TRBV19,CASSIGLLPDTQYF
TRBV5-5,CASSYGTDYEQYF
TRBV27,CASSSSSGSQYEQYF
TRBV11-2,CASTPNTEAFF
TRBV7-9,CASSLARGEYNEQFF
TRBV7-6,CASSLSHGFGGKETQYF
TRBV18,CASSRSDFGESPLHF
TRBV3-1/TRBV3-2,CASSQTGSRRTGELFF
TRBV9,CASSVARSTGELFF
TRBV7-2,CASSLITGIDSPLHF
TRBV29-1,CSVGQGNEQYF
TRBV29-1,CSVRLVWETQYF
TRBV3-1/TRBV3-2,CASSQRQSNYGYTF
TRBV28,CASSPHGQPSSGNTIYF
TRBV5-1,CASSGAGGTEAFF
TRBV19,CASSALSGRNEKLFF
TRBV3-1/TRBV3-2,CASSPQGARTGELFF
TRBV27,CASSRGAGGSASGNTIYF
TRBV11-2,CASSLVQGDPSYEQYF
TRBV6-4,CASSGQLDNEQFF
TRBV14,CASSHGHGSYEQYF
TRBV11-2,CASSLGPLKRYEQYF
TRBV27,CASSPPGLGEQFF
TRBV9,CASSGQGDNQPQHF
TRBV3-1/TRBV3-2,CASSQDARWGYGYTF
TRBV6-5,CASRAASSGANVLTF
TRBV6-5,CASSYSQGARYEQYF
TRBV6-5,CASTGGNEKLFF